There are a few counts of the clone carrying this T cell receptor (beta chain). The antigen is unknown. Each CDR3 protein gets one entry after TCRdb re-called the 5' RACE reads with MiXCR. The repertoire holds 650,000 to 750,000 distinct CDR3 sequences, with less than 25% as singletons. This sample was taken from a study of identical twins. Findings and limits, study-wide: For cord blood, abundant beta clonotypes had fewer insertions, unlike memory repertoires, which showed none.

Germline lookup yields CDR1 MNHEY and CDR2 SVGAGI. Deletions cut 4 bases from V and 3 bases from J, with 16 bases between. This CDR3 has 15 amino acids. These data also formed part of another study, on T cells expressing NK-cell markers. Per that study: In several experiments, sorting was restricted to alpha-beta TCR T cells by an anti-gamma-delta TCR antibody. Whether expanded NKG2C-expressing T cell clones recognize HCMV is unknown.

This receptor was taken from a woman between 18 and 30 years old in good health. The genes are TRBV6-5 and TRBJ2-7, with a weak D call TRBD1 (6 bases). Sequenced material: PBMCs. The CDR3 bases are TGTGCCAGCAGTTCCAGGGGTCTCAATCTCTACGAGCAGTACTTC. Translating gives CASSSRGLNLYEQYF.